The rows below give T cell receptor beta chains drawn from one sample of a study of blood T cell repertoires in COVID-19. Using immunoSEQ multiplex PCR, the repertoire was profiled, and TCRdb retains in-frame clones only, with some absent. This table holds 90,000 or so clones, 86% found once. The sequenced material came from peripheral blood. All receptors derive from a man aged 55 to 70 with acute or convalescent COVID-19. Both conserved end residues are part of each CDR3. A D gene is named only where the DNA matches it firmly. The listing skips clone size in some rows; elsewhere it reads once, few, many or a size class.

abundance	d_gene	v_gene	j_gene	CDR3aa	CDR3nt
.	.	TRBV30	TRBJ2-7	CAWSGRRLPTGGQYF	TGTGCCTGGAGTGGGCGGCGACTCCCAACTGGCGGGCAGTACTTC
.	TRBD1	TRBV10-2	TRBJ2-1	CASSPSAQGAPYNEQFF	TGCGCCAGCAGCCCGTCTGCACAGGGGGCCCCCTACAATGAGCAGTTCTTC
.	TRBD2	TRBV7-7	TRBJ2-2	CASSPTLTTSGRAAGELFF	TGTGCCAGCAGCCCTACACTAACTACTAGCGGGAGGGCCGCCGGGGAGCTGTTTTTT
.	.	TRBV12-3/TRBV12-4	TRBJ2-1	CASCPLGGNEQFF	TGTGCCAGCTGCCCCCTGGGCGGGAATGAGCAGTTCTTC
.	TRBD1	TRBV27	TRBJ1-5	CASRPDRVGNQPQHF	TGTGCCAGCAGGCCAGACAGGGTTGGTAATCAGCCCCAGCATTTT
.	.	TRBV5-1	TRBJ2-7	CASSLSLWPYEQYF	TGCGCCAGCAGCTTAAGTTTGTGGCCCTACGAGCAGTACTTC
.	TRBD2	TRBV5-1	TRBJ2-3	CASSLLASGGTDTQYF	TGCGCCAGCAGCTTGTTGGCTAGCGGGGGCACAGATACGCAGTATTTT
few	TRBD1	TRBV27	TRBJ2-7	CASSLSAPQGARYEQYF	TGTGCCAGCAGTTTATCGGCGCCCCAGGGGGCGAGGTACGAGCAGTACTTC
.	TRBD2	TRBV2	TRBJ2-3	CASSESGAGADTQYF	TGTGCCAGCAGTGAATCTGGGGCGGGAGCAGATACGCAGTATTTT
.	TRBD2	TRBV11-3	TRBJ2-1	CASSPLGGGNEQFF	TGTGCCAGCAGCCCCCTCGGCGGGGGGAATGAGCAGTTCTTC
.	.	TRBV6-1	TRBJ1-1	CASSELPRGMNTEAFF	TGTGCCAGCAGTGAACTTCCCAGAGGCATGAACACTGAAGCTTTCTTT
once	TRBD1	TRBV28	TRBJ2-7	CASSLGTGAYEQYF	TGTGCCAGCAGTTTGGGGACAGGGGCCTACGAGCAGTACTTC
once	.	TRBV5-6	TRBJ1-3	CASSSTDRGNTIYF	TGTGCCAGCAGCTCTACGGACAGAGGAAACACCATATATTTT
.	.	TRBV5-1	TRBJ2-4	CASSLVFGERLIQYF	TGCGCCAGCAGCTTGGTATTCGGGGAAAGGCTAATTCAGTACTTC
.	.	TRBV6-5	TRBJ1-5	CASSPLRGGNQPQHF	TGTGCCAGCAGCCCCCTGCGGGGGGGAAATCAGCCCCAGCATTTT
few	.	TRBV5-4	TRBJ1-1	CASRGRGDTEAFF	TGTGCCAGCAGGGGTCGGGGAGACACTGAAGCTTTCTTT
.	.	TRBV2	TRBJ1-1	CASSEAYQNTEAFF	TGTGCCAGCAGTGAAGCCTATCAGAACACTGAAGCTTTCTTT
.	.	TRBV12-3/TRBV12-4	TRBJ2-7	CASSLRGREQYF	TGTGCCAGCAGTTTAAGGGGTCGCGAGCAGTACTTC
.	TRBD1	TRBV19	TRBJ1-1	CASRPRDRGNTEAFF	TGTGCCAGTAGGCCCCGGGACAGGGGGAACACTGAAGCTTTCTTT
once	.	TRBV12-3/TRBV12-4	TRBJ2-2	CASTDTGELFF	TGTGCCAGCACCGACACCGGGGAGCTGTTTTTT
.	TRBD2	TRBV5-1	TRBJ2-7	CASSLEGTKGWEQYF	TGCGCCAGCAGCTTGGAAGGGACTAAGGGTTGGGAGCAGTACTTC
few	TRBD1	TRBV19	TRBJ1-2	CASSPRDRDDYGYTF	TGTGCCAGTAGTCCCCGGGACAGGGATGACTATGGCTACACCTTC
.	.	TRBV19	TRBJ1-5	CASNQFPQHF	TGTGCCAGTAACCAGTTCCCCCAGCATTTT
.	TRBD1	TRBV3-1/TRBV3-2	TRBJ1-2	CASSRDRGYPNYGYTF	TGTGCCAGCAGTCGGGACAGGGGATACCCGAACTATGGCTACACCTTC
.	.	TRBV5-6	TRBJ2-3	CASSSESIRTRDTQYF	TGTGCCAGCAGCTCGGAAAGCATTCGCACTAGAGATACGCAGTATTTT
.	.	TRBV11-2	TRBJ2-5	CASSLDAGMGETQYF	TGTGCCAGCAGCTTAGACGCAGGGATGGGAGAGACCCAGTACTTC
.	.	TRBV21-1	TRBJ1-6	CASDNRVGNSPLHF	TGTGCCAGCGATAACAGGGTAGGCAATTCACCCCTCCACTTT
once	.	TRBV6-5	TRBJ1-1	CASSYSGANTEAFF	TGTGCCAGCAGTTACTCAGGGGCTAACACTGAAGCTTTCTTT
.	TRBD1	TRBV2	TRBJ1-1	CASRPEQGAGTEAFF	TGTGCCAGCAGGCCCGAACAGGGGGCTGGCACTGAAGCTTTCTTT
.	.	TRBV6-5	TRBJ2-1	CASKLARVNEQFF	TGTGCCAGCAAGTTGGCCAGGGTCAATGAGCAGTTCTTC
.	TRBD2	TRBV19	TRBJ2-3	CASSSGGTDTQYF	TGTGCCAGTAGTAGCGGGGGAACAGATACGCAGTATTTT
.	.	TRBV19	TRBJ1-1	CASSNGVWRGRISGTEAFF	TGTGCCAGTAGTAACGGGGTTTGGCGGGGACGAATAAGTGGTACTGAAGCTTTCTTT
once	TRBD1	TRBV28	TRBJ1-6	CASKPGTGNNSPLHF	TGTGCCAGCAAACCTGGGACAGGGAATAATTCACCCCTCCACTTT
.	TRBD1	TRBV2	TRBJ1-1	CASSEGWRQGNTEAFF	TGTGCCAGCAGTGAGGGGTGGCGACAGGGGAACACTGAAGCTTTCTTT
.	TRBD1	TRBV5-1	TRBJ1-4	CASSSDGQGEMLEKLFF	TGCGCCAGCAGCTCGGATGGACAGGGTGAAATGCTTGAGAAACTGTTTTTT
.	.	TRBV12-3/TRBV12-4	TRBJ1-1	CASRRAGPAFF	TGTGCCAGCAGACGAGCAGGCCCCGCTTTCTTT
once	TRBD2	TRBV29-1	TRBJ2-7	CSAAMRGSGEQYF	TGCAGCGCCGCAATGCGCGGGAGCGGAGAGCAGTACTTC
.	.	TRBV2	TRBJ1-5	CASSPDRGISNQPQHF	TGTGCCAGCAGCCCGGACAGAGGAATTAGCAATCAGCCCCAGCATTTT
.	.	TRBV11-2	TRBJ2-1	CASSLELAVSYNEQFF	TGTGCCAGCAGCTTAGAACTGGCGGTCTCCTACAATGAGCAGTTCTTC
once	TRBD2	TRBV5-1	TRBJ2-1	CASSLRVGGNSEQFF	TGCGCCAGCAGCTTGAGAGTGGGAGGGAATAGTGAGCAGTTCTTC